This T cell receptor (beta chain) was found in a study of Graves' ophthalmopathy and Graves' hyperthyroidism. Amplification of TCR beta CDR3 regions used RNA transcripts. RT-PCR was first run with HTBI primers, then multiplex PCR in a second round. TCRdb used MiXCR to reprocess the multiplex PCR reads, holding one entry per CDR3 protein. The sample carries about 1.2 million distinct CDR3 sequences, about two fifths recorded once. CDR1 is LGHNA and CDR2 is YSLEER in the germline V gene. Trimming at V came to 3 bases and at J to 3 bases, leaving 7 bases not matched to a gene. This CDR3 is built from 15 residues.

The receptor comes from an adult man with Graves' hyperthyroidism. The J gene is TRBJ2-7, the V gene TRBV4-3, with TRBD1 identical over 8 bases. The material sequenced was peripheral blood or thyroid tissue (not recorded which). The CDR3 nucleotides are TGCGCCAGCAGCCACGGCCACAGGGGGTACTACGAGCAGTACTTC. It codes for CASSHGHRGYYEQYF.